This entry describes one T cell receptor (beta chain). TCRdb's copy holds only in-frame clones and misses some; the assay was immunoSEQ multiplex PCR. In the table there are about 480,000 clones, around nine tenths of which are singletons. The sample originates from a study of blood T cell repertoires in COVID-19. Study-level background: Whether acute or convalescent, the COVID-19 samples came from the United States, Italy and Spain.

Donors were grouped by their self-reported clinical history. This clonotype originated in a woman in her sixties or seventies who had recovered from COVID-19. Material: PBMCs or T cells enriched from blood (not recorded which).

In nucleotides, the CDR3 is TGTGCCAGTAGTATTTTGCAGGGCACTGAAGCTTTCTTT. This sequence encodes CASSILQGTEAFF. V is TRBV19 and J is TRBJ1-1; D possibly corresponds to TRBD1 (5 bases). The CDR3 is 13 residues long. With 3 bases removed from V and 4 bases from J, the gap between germline ends came to 9 bases. Germline V lookup: CDR1 LNHDA, CDR2 SQIVND (reference sequence). Full variable domain (outside the CDR3, taken from reference TRBV19 and TRBJ1-1): DGGITQSPKYLFRKEGQNVTLSCEQNLNHDAMYWYRQDPGQGLRLIYYSQIVNDFQKGDIAEGYSVSREKKESFPLTVTSAQKNPTAFYLCASSILQGTEAFFGQGTRLTVV.